Each of the 8 T cell receptor beta chains below was sequenced from the same sample in a study of Graves' ophthalmopathy and Graves' hyperthyroidism. Amplification of TCR beta CDR3 regions used RNA transcripts. The first-round RT-PCR employed HTBI primers together with the Qiagen OneStep RT-PCR kit. A multiplex PCR was then performed as the second round. TCRdb re-derived calls from the multiplex PCR reads in MiXCR, one entry per CDR3 protein. This table has more than 550,000 distinct CDR3 sequences, roughly 41% appearing once. What was sequenced was peripheral blood. The receptors here all came from an adult man with Graves' ophthalmopathy.

The chain recombines TRBV20-1 with TRBJ1-2, with 7 nucleotides matching TRBD1. V lost 0 bases and J lost 0; bases outside the gene matches: 22. This CDR3 region has 21 residues. Germline V gives CDR1 DFQATT, CDR2 SNEGSKA (reference sequence). Here the CDR3 reads CSARDQGGAPSGGSTNYGYTF. CDR3 nucleotide sequence: TGCAGTGCTAGAGATCAGGGGGGCGCACCCTCTGGTGGGTCGACTAACTATGGCTACACCTTC.

J is TRBJ2-5 and V is TRBV7-9; D gene unclear. The CDR3 length is 18 residues. Between the trimmed V and J ends, which lost 5 bases and 0 bases, there was a span of 22 bases. Per the germline V gene, CDR1 is SEHNR and CDR2 is FQNEAQ (reference sequence). CDR3 in DNA: TGTGCCAGCAGCCTCAACTCGGTCGGCGAGCAGTACCAAGAGACCCAGTACTTC. It yields the protein CASSLNSVGEQYQETQYF.

This clonotype was seen repeatedly, ten times or more. The chain combines TRBV7-9 with TRBJ2-7, with TRBD2 identical over 13 bases. The V and J ends lost 8 bases and 13 bases, in that order; junction bases with no gene match: 8. CDR3 length equals 12 residues. CDR1 is SEHNR, CDR2 FQNEAQ, per germline (reference sequence). The CDR3: CASLGTSGTSYF. As DNA, the CDR3 is TGTGCCAGCCTCGGGACTAGCGGGACCAGTTACTTC.

The chain links TRBV7-2 to TRBJ2-7; D might be TRBD1 or TRBD2, each matching 5 bases. Per the germline V gene, CDR1 is SGHTA and CDR2 is FQGNSA. V was cut by 1 base and J by 4 bases, with 14 bases left in between. The CDR3 covers 15 residues. In DNA, the CDR3 is TGTGCCAGCAGCTTAGGATGGGGGAACTTATACGAGCAGTACTTC. It translates to CASSLGWGNLYEQYF.

This clonotype was seen at least ten times. The chain carries TRBV7-9 and TRBJ1-1, with TRBD1 matching 7 bases. Losses at the gene ends were 6 bases for V and 5 bases for J; bases not matched to a gene: 6. The germline CDR1 and CDR2 sequences are SEHNR and FQNEAQ (reference sequence). This CDR3 contains 13 residues. For the CDR3, the DNA is TGTGCCAGCAGATACGAACAGGGGACTGAAGCTTTCTTT. Its translation: CASRYEQGTEAFF.

This clonotype was picked up many times. The CDR3 bases are TGTGCCAGCAGCTATGGGACTAGCGAACAAGAGACCCAGTACTTC. It encodes CASSYGTSEQETQYF. The rearrangement joins TRBV7-8 to TRBJ2-5; 10 bases match TRBD2. J lost 2 bases, V lost 4 bases, and 4 bases had no gene match. Germline assignment: CDR1 SGHVS and CDR2 FQNEAQ. The CDR3 is made up of 15 amino acids.

This chain connects TRBV30 to TRBJ2-7; D unresolved. The CDR3 has 12 residues. V was clipped by 0 bases and J by 0 bases, with 3 bases between them. Germline lookup yields CDR1 GTSNPN and CDR2 SVGIG (reference sequence). The CDR3 sequence is CAWSVYSYEQYF. The DNA for the CDR3 is TGTGCCTGGAGTGTTTACTCCTACGAGCAGTACTTC.

The gene calls are TRBV5-5 and TRBJ1-3; 9 bases match TRBD1. Per germline, CDR1 SGHKS and CDR2 YYEKEE (reference sequence). Losses at the gene ends were 5 bases for V and 3 bases for J; bases not matched to a gene: 6. This CDR3 has 15 residues. CDR3 DNA sequence: TGTGCCAGCAGTGTGGACAGGGGTTTTGGAAACACCATATATTTT. Protein product: CASSVDRGFGNTIYF.